Following are 14 T cell receptor beta chains from one sample sequenced in a study of T cell changes during pregnancy in multiple sclerosis. TCRdb's table, derived via immunoSEQ multiplex PCR, lists solely in-frame clones and lacks some. The sample gives over 55,000 clones, about nine tenths of which show up once; roughly 2.3% is in the top ten. The sequences come from peripheral blood, collected in the first trimester of pregnancy. These receptor sequences come from a female donor with multiple sclerosis, enrolled in a pregnancy study.

This CDR3 is CASRSPGLAGGGYGTQYF. The CDR3 DNA reads as TGTGCCAGCAGGTCTCCTGGACTAGCGGGAGGGGGTTATGGGACCCAGTACTTC. This chain uses TRBV7-2 with TRBJ2-5; 15 bases are a match to TRBD2. This CDR3 has 18 amino acids. Germline CDR1 and CDR2: SGHTA and FQGNSA. Losses at the gene ends were 6 bases for V and 7 bases for J; bases not matched to a gene: 15.

This chain joins TRBV19 and TRBJ1-4; 8 nucleotides agree with TRBD1. CDR1 is LNHDA, CDR2 SQIVND, per germline (reference sequence). V was pared by 3 bases and J by 4 bases, with 10 bases of the junction left unmatched. The CDR3 is made up of 17 amino acids. This chain's CDR3 is CASSIWQGAAGNEKLFF. As DNA, the CDR3 is TGTGCCAGTAGTATCTGGCAGGGGGCAGCTGGTAATGAAAAACTGTTTTTT.

As for this clone: Relative to the germline gene, one junction end is altered; a read error may explain this. The chain couples TRBV7-7 to TRBJ2-1; D might be TRBD2 (6 bases). The CDR3 contains 15 residues. Germline V gives CDR1 SSHAT, CDR2 FNYEAQ (reference sequence). This CDR3 is CASSLRLEGYNEQFF. Here the CDR3 DNA reads TGTGCTAGCAGCTTAAGACTAGAAGGCTACAATGAGCAGTTCTTC.

The chain employs TRBV28 and TRBJ1-1; TRBD1 matches 8 bases. This CDR3 is built from 14 residues. CDR1 and CDR2 (germline): MDHEN, SYDVKM. J lost 4 bases, V lost 6 bases, and 7 bases had no gene match. The DNA of the CDR3 is TGTGCCAGCAGACTGGACAGGGTGAGCACTGAAGCTTTCTTT. It is translated as CASRLDRVSTEAFF.

This clone was seen only once. The rearrangement links TRBV11-3 to TRBJ2-7, with a tentative D call TRBD1 (5 bases). The CDR3 runs 12 residues. The germline V gene encodes CDR1 SGHNT and CDR2 YENEEA. The ends were cut back, 0 bases at V and 5 bases at J, with 5 bases in the middle. DNA for the CDR3: TGTGCCAGCAGCTTAGAAGGGGACGAGCAGTACTTC. Residues: CASSLEGDEQYF. The complete variable domain, with remaining parts taken from reference TRBV11-3 and TRBJ2-7, reads EAGVVQSPRYKIIEKKQPVAFWCNPISGHNTLYWYLQNLGQGPELLIRYENEEAVDDSQLPKDRFSAERLKGVDSTLKIQPAELGDSAVYLCASSLEGDEQYFGPGTRLTVT.

V is TRBV4-1 and J is TRBJ2-4; the D gene is possibly TRBD1 (6 bases). Germline V CDR1 and CDR2: MGHRA, YSYEKL. Trimming left V 5 bases short and J 0 bases short, with 11 bases between. This CDR3 has 15 residues. This CDR3 reads CASSVRTVAKNIQYF. The CDR3 coding sequence is TGCGCCAGCAGCGTTCGGACAGTAGCCAAAAACATTCAGTACTTC.

This chain links TRBV6-5 with TRBJ2-3, with D possibly matching TRBD2 (6 bases). The CDR3 has 14 residues. V was clipped by 2 bases and J by 2 bases, with 8 bases between them. Germline assignment: CDR1 MNHEY and CDR2 SVGAGI. CDR3 coding DNA: TGTGCCAGCAGTTACGCGGGGCCCACAGATACGCAGTATTTT. Amino acids: CASSYAGPTDTQYF.

The rearrangement joins TRBV28 to TRBJ1-5; 10 bases align to TRBD1. CDR3 length: 16 residues. The germline V gene has CDR1 MDHEN and CDR2 SYDVKM. After removal of 2 bases from V and 6 bases from J, the junction contained 7 bases not matched to a gene. This CDR3 reads CASSLMGDRGGQPQHF. CDR3 sequence (DNA): TGTGCCAGCAGTTTAATGGGGGACAGGGGTGGTCAGCCCCAGCATTTT. The complete variable domain, with remaining parts taken from reference TRBV28 and TRBJ1-5, reads DVKVTQSSRYLVKRTGEKVFLECVQDMDHENMFWYRQDPGLGLRLIYFSYDVKMKEKGDIPEGYSVSREKKERFSLILESASTNQTSMYLCASSLMGDRGGQPQHFGDGTRLSIL.

This clone was counted a few times. V is TRBV25-1 and J is TRBJ1-1; 7 bases are a match to TRBD1. Germline CDR1 reads MGHDK; CDR2 reads SYGVNS. The CDR3 sequence is 14 residues long. The J segment lost 0 bases and the V segment lost 4 bases, leaving 2 bases of the junction unmatched. CDR3 sequence reads: CASSAGQMNTEAFF. DNA of the CDR3: TGTGCCAGCAGTGCGGGACAGATGAACACTGAAGCTTTCTTT.

The chain joins TRBV11-2 to TRBJ2-4; 9 nucleotides agree with TRBD1. CDR3 length: 17 residues. In germline, CDR1 is SGHAT, CDR2 FQNNGV. With V trimmed by 1 base and J by 0 bases, 4 bases remained unmatched. The CDR3 is CASSLGTGEIAKNIQYF. CDR3 coding DNA: TGTGCCAGCAGCTTAGGGACAGGGGAAATAGCCAAAAACATTCAGTACTTC.

This clone showed up just once. The chain has TRBV7-6 and TRBJ1-2; D might be TRBD1 (6 bases). V gave up 3 bases and J gave up 8 bases, with 19 bases separating them. Germline V gives CDR1 SGHVS, CDR2 FNYEAQ. This CDR3 has 15 residues. The CDR3 is CASSFDGGQLEGYTF. The CDR3 DNA reads TGTGCCAGCAGCTTCGACGGGGGGCAGTTGGAAGGCTACACCTTC.

This chain joins TRBV5-6 and TRBJ1-2; D is perhaps TRBD1 (6 bases). Germline V lookup: CDR1 SGHDT, CDR2 YYEEEE. The CDR3 extends over 15 amino acids. The germline V and J ends were trimmed by 5 bases and 3 bases, with 17 bases remaining between them. The CDR3 DNA follows: TGTGCCAGCAGGAACCGAGACAGGTACTACTATGGCTACACCTTC. It codes for CASRNRDRYYYGYTF.

The J gene is TRBJ2-3, the V gene TRBV27, with TRBD1 matching 10 bases. CDR1 and CDR2 from the germline V gene are MNHEY and SMNVEV (reference sequence). This CDR3 is 17 amino acids long. With 6 bases clipped from V and 3 bases from J, the junction kept 12 bases outside the gene matches. The chain's CDR3 is CASRKFGTGAVTDTQYF. CDR3 sequence (DNA): TGTGCCAGCAGAAAATTCGGGACAGGGGCGGTGACAGATACGCAGTATTTT.

This clone was seen a handful of times. The chain employs TRBV9 and TRBJ1-2; D is possibly TRBD1 (5 bases). Germline lookup yields CDR1 SGDLS and CDR2 YYNGEE. The CDR3 totals 15 residues. Trimming removed 0 bases at V and 3 bases at J, with 12 bases between. CDR3 loop: CASSVVPGPDYGYTF. The CDR3 nucleotides read TGTGCCAGCAGCGTAGTACCAGGGCCGGACTATGGCTACACCTTC. Looking up the rest from reference TRBV9 and TRBJ1-2 gives the full variable domain: DSGVTQTPKHLITATGQRVTLRCSPRSGDLSVYWYQQSLDQGLQFLIQYYNGEERAKGNILERFSAQQFPDLHSELNLSSLELGDSALYFCASSVVPGPDYGYTFGSGTRLTVV.